These 28 T cell receptor beta chains were sequenced from one sample in a study of CD8+CD57+ T cells in acquired aplastic anemia. Patients included in sequencing had previously demonstrated CD8+CD57+ cell expansion by flow cytometry. Investigators profiled TCR beta VDJ and CDR3 from genomic DNA template. TCRdb redid the calling of the reads with MiXCR, one entry per CDR3 protein. The sample shows over 150,000 distinct CDR3 sequences, 40% to 55% of them seen only once. The source material was sorted CD4+, CD8+, or CD8+CD57+ T cells (not recorded which) from PBMCs. The receptors originated from a human donor with aplastic anemia.

To note about this clonotype: A read error is possible here, since a much larger clone lies one base away. This chain links TRBV14 with TRBJ1-1, with 11 bases aligning to TRBD1. CDR3 size: 15 residues. From germline, CDR1 is SGHDN and CDR2 FVKESK. CDR3 nucleotides: TGTGCCAGCAGCCATAGGACAGGGGGCCAAACTGGAGCTTTCTTT. This translates into CASSHRTGGQTGAFF. The whole variable domain, remainder taken from reference TRBV14 and TRBJ1-1, is EAGVTQFPSHSVIEKGQTVTLRCDPISGHDNLYWYRRVMGKEIKFLLHFVKESKQDESGMPNNRFLAERTGGTYSTLKVQPAELEDSGVYFCASSHRTGGQTGAFFGQGTRLTVV.

The chain recombines TRBV11-1 with TRBJ2-6, with 10 bases that match TRBD1. From germline, CDR1 is SGHAT and CDR2 FQDESV (reference sequence). With 7 bases clipped from V and 0 bases from J, the junction kept 12 bases outside the gene matches. The CDR3 sequence is 19 residues long. CDR3 in DNA: TGTGCCAGCACCCTACAAGGGGGACAGGGGTGCTCTGGGGCCAACGTCCTGACTTTC. This encodes CASTLQGGQGCSGANVLTF.

This chain links TRBV7-9 with TRBJ2-3, with D unclear. V was shortened by 4 bases and J by 8 bases, with 10 bases between the two germline ends. CDR1 and CDR2 from the germline V gene are SEHNR and FQNEAQ (reference sequence). This CDR3 spans 12 amino acids. The CDR3: CASSSDTGTQYF. Here the CDR3 DNA reads TGTGCCAGCAGCTCCGACACGGGTACGCAGTATTTT.

For this clonotype: The junction does not match germline at one end; this may be a read error. The chain combines TRBV11-1 with TRBJ2-3; D remains ambiguous. CDR3 size: 16 residues. Germline V gene lookup returns CDR1 SGHAT and CDR2 FQDESV (reference sequence). CDR3 coding DNA: TGTGCCAGCAGCTTGCGTTCCAGCCTAGGCACAGATACGCAGGATTTT. It is translated as CASSLRSSLGTDTQDF. The variable domain in full, with the rest retrieved from reference TRBV11-1 and TRBJ2-3, is EAEVAQSPRYKITEKSQAVAFWCDPISGHATLYWYRQILGQGPELLVQFQDESVVDDSQLPKDRFSAERLKGVDSTLKIQPAELGDSAMYLCASSLRSSLGTDTQDFGPGTRLTVL.

This clonotype showed up many times. A much more abundant neighbour one base away suggests this may be a read error. The CDR3 does not end in the conserved phenylalanine or tryptophan, so this is likely a read error. The chain carries TRBV24-1 and TRBJ2-2; D is possibly TRBD1 or TRBD2 (5 bases each). V lost 5 bases to trimming and J lost 7 bases, with 13 bases between them. The CDR3 sequence is 14 residues long. Germline-derived CDR1 and CDR2 are KGHDR and SFDVKD. CDR3 sequence reads: CATSGAGRGGELFL. The CDR3 nucleotides are TGTGCCACCAGTGGGGCAGGGAGAGGCGGGGAGCTGTTTCTT.

This sequence joins TRBV30 and TRBJ2-7, with a possible D match to TRBD1 (6 bases). CDR1 is GTSNPN and CDR2 is SVGIG in the germline V gene (reference sequence). This CDR3 has 16 residues. V was clipped by 0 bases and J by 2 bases, with 17 bases between them. The CDR3 region is CAWSVPRQVPPYEQYF. For the CDR3, the DNA is TGTGCCTGGAGTGTACCCCGACAGGTTCCCCCCTACGAGCAGTACTTC.

This clonotype has ten or more counts. This rearrangement joins TRBV20-1 to TRBJ2-1; D uncertain. V dropped 3 bases and J dropped 9 bases, with 15 bases sitting between them. The germline CDR1 and CDR2 sequences are DFQATT and SNEGSKA (reference sequence). CDR3 length: 13 residues. CDR3 sequence: CSASAPRVGEQFF. The CDR3 DNA sequence: TGCAGTGCTAGTGCCCCAAGGGTCGGTGAGCAGTTCTTC.

The chain has TRBV19 and TRBJ2-7, with D possibly TRBD1 on 6 matching bases. V was pared by 1 base and J by 2 bases, with 9 bases between. CDR1 is LNHDA and CDR2 is SQIVND in the germline V gene (reference sequence). CDR3 length: 14 amino acids. DNA of the CDR3: TGTGCCAGTAGTATAGGACCAGGGGCCTACGAGCAGTACTTC. Protein product: CASSIGPGAYEQYF.

J is TRBJ2-5 and V is TRBV5-8, with TRBD1 matching over 9 bases. The CDR3 runs to 14 residues. CDR1 is SGHTS, CDR2 YDEGEE, per germline. The V segment lost 4 bases and the J segment 3 bases; nucleotides outside the gene matches: 4. In DNA, the CDR3 is TGTGCCAGCAGCGAGTGGACAGGGGAAGAGACCCAGTACTTC. This translates into CASSEWTGEETQYF.

Worth noting for this clonotype: A read error may explain this, as a much larger clone is one base away. The chain has TRBV12-3 or TRBV12-4 and TRBJ2-7; possibly TRBD2 for D (5 bases). This CDR3 comprises 12 residues. Trimming took off 7 bases at V and 9 bases at J, with 16 bases between the two ends. CDR3 sequence reads: CASTRAISGQYF. Here the CDR3 DNA reads TGTGCCAGCACGAGGGCAATCTCCGGGCAGTACTTC.

The rearrangement links TRBV7-9 to TRBJ2-7; no definite D call. CDR1 and CDR2 (germline): SEHNR, FQNEAQ (reference sequence). The CDR3 is made up of 12 amino acids. Trimming took off 5 bases at V and 6 bases at J, with 11 bases between the two ends. The CDR3 region is CASSKSSGEQYF. The CDR3, as DNA: TGTGCCAGCAGCAAATCATCCGGCGAGCAGTACTTC.

Concerning this clonotype itself: This sequence may be a read error, since a much larger clone differs from it by one base. Given the absence of the conserved phenylalanine or tryptophan at the CDR3 end, a read error is likely. The rearrangement uses TRBV6-1 and TRBJ1-3; D is undetermined. With 1 base removed from V and 6 bases from J, the gap between germline ends came to 4 bases. The germline V gene encodes CDR1 MNHNS and CDR2 SASEGT. The CDR3 totals 12 residues. The DNA for the CDR3 is TGTGCCAGCAGTGAAGTAGTAAACACCATATATCTT. Translated: CASSEVVNTIYL.

This clonotype was recorded many times. This rearrangement joins TRBV20-1 to TRBJ2-3, with D maybe TRBD2 (5 bases). CDR1 is DFQATT and CDR2 is SNEGSKA in the germline V gene (reference sequence). The CDR3 sequence is 14 residues long. Trimming took 0 bases from V and 3 from J, leaving 10 bases between them. CDR3 residues: CSARDRGRTDTQYF. The CDR3 nucleotides are TGCAGTGCTAGAGATCGGGGTAGAACAGATACGCAGTATTTT.

This clonotype was found once. The chain combines TRBV7-9 with TRBJ2-2, with TRBD1 matching over 9 bases. The germline V gene encodes CDR1 SEHNR and CDR2 FQNEAQ (reference sequence). Unmatched junction bases numbered 5, after V lost 10 bases and J lost 2 bases. This CDR3 comprises 14 residues. CDR3 nucleotides: TGTGCCACCAGGGACAGGGCAAACACCGGGGAGCTGTTTTTT. This gives the protein CATRDRANTGELFF.

The sample holds many counts of this clonotype. The chain recombines TRBV24-1 with TRBJ2-7, with 10 positions matching TRBD1. Germline V gene sequence: CDR1 KGHDR, CDR2 SFDVKD. The CDR3 covers 15 residues. Trimming at V came to 1 base and at J to 5 bases, leaving 4 bases not matched to a gene. The CDR3 region is CATSDFGTGVHEQYF. The CDR3 DNA sequence: TGTGCCACCAGTGATTTCGGGACAGGGGTTCACGAGCAGTACTTC.

This rearrangement joins TRBV10-3 to TRBJ1-2; D is undetermined. This CDR3 has 13 amino acids. The germline CDR1 and CDR2 sequences are ENHRY and SYGVKD. Trimming removed 3 bases at V and 2 bases at J, with 7 bases between. The CDR3 is CAISDYGNYGYTF. The CDR3 DNA reads TGTGCCATCAGTGATTATGGGAACTATGGCTACACCTTC.

The chain employs TRBV2 and TRBJ2-5, with D possibly called TRBD1 or TRBD2 (6 bases each). CDR1 is SNHLY, CDR2 FYNNEI, per germline. The V gene lost 3 bases and the J gene lost 2 bases, with 10 bases spanning the gap. The CDR3 consists of 14 residues. The CDR3 DNA is TGTGCCAGCAGTGAGGGGGGCGGACAAGAGACCCAGTACTTC. It specifies CASSEGGGQETQYF.

The gene calls are TRBV10-1 and TRBJ2-7; 8 bases are shared with TRBD1. The V and J ends lost 4 bases and 5 bases, in that order; junction bases with no gene match: 4. Germline V CDR1 and CDR2: WNHNN, SYGVQD (reference sequence). The CDR3 runs 13 residues. The CDR3 region has the DNA TGCGCCAGCAGTGGGACAGGGTTCAACGAGCAGTACTTC. Residues: CASSGTGFNEQYF.

The chain has TRBV10-3 and TRBJ1-6, with a tentative D call TRBD1 (5 bases). Deletions cut 11 bases from V and 7 bases from J, with 18 bases between. Germline V lookup: CDR1 ENHRY, CDR2 SYGVKD. The CDR3 spans 14 residues. The CDR3 loop reads CAVTGTDGNSPLHF. CDR3 sequence (DNA): TGTGCCGTTACCGGGACCGATGGGAATTCACCCCTCCACTTT.

This clonotype was observed many times. The V gene is TRBV12-3 or TRBV12-4, the J gene TRBJ1-1, with D tentatively TRBD1 (6 bases). This CDR3 contains 14 residues. Trimming took off 2 bases at V and 2 bases at J, with 9 bases between the two ends. The CDR3 DNA reads TGTGCCAGCAGTTTACAGGGGCCCAACACTGAAGCTTTCTTT. Translation gives CASSLQGPNTEAFF.

The rearrangement links TRBV24-1 to TRBJ1-4; perhaps TRBD1 as D (5 bases). Germline V gene lookup returns CDR1 KGHDR and CDR2 SFDVKD. The length of the CDR3 is 14 residues. The germline V and J ends were trimmed by 5 bases and 6 bases, with 12 bases remaining between them. The CDR3 here is CATSARGRDEKLFF. The CDR3 DNA sequence: TGTGCCACCAGTGCAAGGGGTCGGGATGAAAAACTGTTTTTT.

The rearrangement joins TRBV24-1 to TRBJ2-1; D may be TRBD2 (5 bases). V lost 4 bases to trimming and J lost 5 bases, with 20 bases between them. The CDR3 sequence is 17 residues long. Germline CDR1 reads KGHDR; CDR2 reads SFDVKD. The CDR3 reads CATSDSKTRRSNNEQFF. The CDR3 coding sequence is TGTGCCACCAGTGACTCGAAAACTAGGCGGTCCAACAATGAGCAGTTCTTC.

J is TRBJ2-7 and V is TRBV15; maybe TRBD2 (6 bases). Germline CDR1 LNHNV, CDR2 YYDKDF (reference sequence). With 9 bases removed from V and 3 bases from J, the gap between germline ends came to 18 bases. CDR3 size: 14 residues. The CDR3 DNA reads as TGTGCCACGACGCGGGATAGGGGAAACTACGAGCAGTACTTC. Protein sequence: CATTRDRGNYEQYF.

V and J are TRBV7-2 and TRBJ2-3; possibly TRBD1 or TRBD2 for D (5 bases each). Germline V gives CDR1 SGHTA, CDR2 FQGNSA. The ends were cut back, 1 base at V and 1 base at J, with 6 bases in the middle. This CDR3 spans 14 amino acids. The CDR3 region has the DNA TGTGCCAGCAGCTTAGGGGACCGCACAGATACGCAGTATTTT. As protein: CASSLGDRTDTQYF.

The CDR3 protein is CAISDGAGVGTEAFF. CDR3 bases: TGTGCCATCAGTGACGGGGCAGGGGTCGGCACTGAAGCTTTCTTT. The V call is TRBV10-3, the J call TRBJ1-1; possibly TRBD1 for D (6 bases). The CDR3 consists of 15 residues. CDR1 ENHRY and CDR2 SYGVKD come from the germline V gene. V was cut by 3 bases and J by 4 bases, with 15 bases left in between.

The chain recombines TRBV30 with TRBJ1-1; the D gene is possibly TRBD1 (5 bases). This CDR3 spans 15 amino acids. Trimming took off 4 bases at V and 5 bases at J, with 20 bases between the two ends. Germline V lookup: CDR1 GTSNPN, CDR2 SVGIG (reference sequence). CDR3 DNA sequence: TGTGCCTGGACCTTACTTCAGGGAGCGAGGACTGAAGCTTTCTTT. Translation gives CAWTLLQGARTEAFF.

V and J are TRBV15 and TRBJ2-1; 10 bases align to TRBD2. Trimming removed 0 bases from V and 8 bases from J; junction bases left unmatched: 16. The CDR3 is made up of 19 amino acids. CDR1 is LNHNV, CDR2 YYDKDF, per germline (reference sequence). The DNA for the CDR3 is TGTGCCACCAGCAGAGATCTTGCTAGCGGGAGACCCCGACAAGATGAGCAGTTCTTC. Its protein product is CATSRDLASGRPRQDEQFF.

The chain has TRBV25-1 and TRBJ2-7; 8 bases line up with TRBD2. Matching the DNA end better, TRBJ2-1 makes the J call doubtful. The CDR3 is made up of 14 amino acids. Germline V gives CDR1 MGHDK, CDR2 SYGVNS. CDR3 sequence reads: CASARTGTRREQFF. The CDR3 DNA reads TGTGCCAGCGCCCGCACCGGGACTAGACGCGAGCAGTTCTTC.